Presented here are 19 T cell receptor beta chains from one specimen sequenced in a study of radiotherapy plus CTLA-4 blockade in lung cancer. Assay: immunoSEQ multiplex PCR; the TCRdb copy retains only in-frame clones and omits some. The table records about 110,000 clones, more than 75% of them present only once. The sample here was peripheral blood, taken from a patient treated with radiotherapy plus ipilimumab. Receptors originate from a human donor with non-small cell lung cancer that progressed on radiotherapy plus ipilimumab. Some clones in this sample may be carry-over from other donors' samples.

J is TRBJ2-2 and V is TRBV11-3; D tentatively fits TRBD1 or TRBD2 (5 bases each). The CDR3 is 15 amino acids. Trimming pared 5 bases from V and 2 bases from J, leaving 12 bases between. Looked up from germline, CDR1 is SGHNT and CDR2 is YENEEA. This chain's CDR3 is CASSPLGTNTGELFF. The CDR3, as DNA: TGTGCCAGCAGCCCGCTAGGGACCAACACCGGGGAGCTGTTTTTT.

CDR3 sequence reads: CASNGDHRAGANVLTF. CDR3 in DNA: TGTGCCAGCAACGGGGACCACAGGGCTGGGGCCAACGTCCTGACTTTC. The V gene is TRBV5-4, the J gene TRBJ2-6, with D possibly being TRBD1 (6 bases). This CDR3 comprises 16 residues. V lost 6 bases and J lost 2, with 15 bases in between. Germline loops: CDR1 SGHNT, CDR2 YYREEE (reference sequence).

V gene TRBV19 combines with J gene TRBJ2-7; D may be TRBD1 or TRBD2 (6 bases each). The CDR3 consists of 15 residues. CDR1 is LNHDA and CDR2 is SQIVND in the germline V gene (reference sequence). V was pared by 3 bases and J by 2 bases, with 14 bases between. The CDR3 reads CASSMEGRGTYEQYF. DNA of the CDR3: TGTGCCAGTAGTATGGAGGGCAGGGGAACCTACGAGCAGTACTTC.

V is TRBV5-4 and J is TRBJ1-2; TRBD1 is a possible D gene (6 bases). This CDR3 is built from 15 residues. V was clipped by 1 base and J by 3 bases, with 13 bases between them. Per germline, CDR1 SGHNT and CDR2 YYREEE (reference sequence). CDR3 in DNA: TGTGCCAGCAGCTTGCGCCCGGCAGGGGACTATGGCTACACCTTC. Translating it yields CASSLRPAGDYGYTF.

The sample holds one count of this clone. The chain is built from TRBV4-2 and TRBJ2-2, with D tentatively TRBD1 (5 bases). The CDR3 consists of 15 residues. The ends were cut back, 6 bases at V and 0 bases at J, with 11 bases in the middle. Germline CDR1 reads LGHNA; CDR2 reads YNFKEQ. CDR3 amino acids: CASRTESANTGELFF. The CDR3 DNA reads TGTGCCAGCAGGACAGAATCCGCGAACACCGGGGAGCTGTTTTTT.

V usage is TRBV7-3 and J usage is TRBJ1-1; D ambiguous. V gave up 2 bases and J gave up 4 bases, with 11 bases separating them. The CDR3 is 14 amino acids. The germline V gene encodes CDR1 SGHTA and CDR2 FQGTGA. For the CDR3, the DNA is TGTGCCAGCAGCTTACGTCAAGGAGCCACTGAAGCTTTCTTT. Its protein product is CASSLRQGATEAFF.

This clone was seen a single time. The V call is TRBV4-3, the J call TRBJ1-4; TRBD1 matches 7 bases. This CDR3 comprises 15 residues. Germline V gene sequence: CDR1 LGHNA, CDR2 YSLEER. V shed 2 bases, J shed 7 bases, and the junction held 7 bases outside the gene matches. The CDR3 DNA follows: TGCGCCAGCAGCCAAATGAGGGGGCGCGGTGAAAAACTGTTTTTT. It encodes CASSQMRGRGEKLFF.

Concerning this clone: The identical CDR3 is also encoded by other nucleotide sequences in the sample. The chain uses TRBV9 and TRBJ2-5, with D maybe TRBD1 (5 bases). The germline V gene encodes CDR1 SGDLS and CDR2 YYNGEE. The CDR3 extends over 15 amino acids. V was trimmed by 0 bases and J by 1 base, leaving 10 bases between them. The CDR3 sequence is CASSVAPGRQETQYF. Here the CDR3 DNA reads TGTGCCAGCAGCGTAGCTCCAGGGCGCCAAGAGACCCAGTACTTC.

J is TRBJ2-3 and V is TRBV6-6; possibly TRBD1 for D (5 bases). V was pared by 7 bases and J by 2 bases, with 13 bases between. The CDR3 covers 14 residues. Germline values: CDR1 MNHNY, CDR2 SVGAGI (reference sequence). CDR3 in DNA: TGTGCCAGCATGTTTGGGGCGAACACAGATACGCAGTATTTT. Translated: CASMFGANTDTQYF.

This chain links TRBV7-9 with TRBJ1-2; 10 bases match TRBD1. The V gene end was trimmed by 5 bases and the J gene end by 8 bases; junction bases not matched to a gene: 11. The CDR3 runs to 15 residues. The germline gives CDR1 SEHNR, CDR2 FQNEAQ (reference sequence). The chain's CDR3 is CASSRGTGDVEGYTF. The CDR3 nucleotides read TGTGCCAGCAGCAGAGGGACAGGGGATGTGGAAGGCTACACCTTC.

The V gene is TRBV6-1, the J gene TRBJ2-7; TRBD1 is a possible D gene (8 bases). The V end lost 6 bases, the J end lost 11 bases, and 26 bases lay between the germline ends. Germline V gives CDR1 MNHNS, CDR2 SASEGT. This CDR3 region has 15 residues. The CDR3 loop is CASSATNSGGGGKYF. The CDR3, as DNA: TGTGCCAGCAGCGCTACTAACTCAGGGGGCGGGGGCAAGTACTTC.

CDR3 DNA: TGTGCCAGCAGTGTTACTATTTCTCACTCCTACGAGCAGTACTTC. Its translation is CASSVTISHSYEQYF. The chain has TRBV6-1 and TRBJ2-7; no reliable D call. The CDR3 has 15 residues. CDR1 is MNHNS, CDR2 SASEGT, per germline. Trimming took off 4 bases at V and 0 bases at J, with 13 bases between the two ends.

The chain is built from TRBV7-8 and TRBJ2-7; 9 bases map to TRBD1. V gave up 1 base and J gave up 2 bases; unmatched junction bases: 3. CDR3 length: 15 residues. Per germline, CDR1 SGHVS and CDR2 FQNEAQ. The CDR3 DNA follows: TGTGCCAGCAGCTTAGACGGGACAGGGACCTACGAGCAGTACTTC. Protein: CASSLDGTGTYEQYF.

The chain employs TRBV29-1 and TRBJ1-2; a possible D gene is TRBD1 (6 bases). Germline values: CDR1 SQVTM, CDR2 ANQGSEA. V was shortened by 0 bases and J by 13 bases, with 24 bases between the two germline ends. The CDR3 spans 15 residues. The CDR3 loop reads CSVEDYIKGDWWATF. The CDR3, as DNA: TGCAGCGTTGAAGATTATATTAAGGGGGATTGGTGGGCCACCTTC.

The chain is built from TRBV28 and TRBJ1-2; D not certain. Germline CDR1 and CDR2: MDHEN and SYDVKM. The CDR3 consists of 12 residues. Trimming took off 5 bases at V and 12 bases at J, with 16 bases between the two ends. The CDR3 loop is CASSLPPRANTF. DNA for the CDR3: TGTGCCAGCAGTCTCCCCCCAAGAGCGAACACCTTC.

The CDR3 spells CASSPGVRWSSQETQYF. In DNA, the CDR3 is TGTGCCAGCAGCCCCGGAGTAAGGTGGTCGAGTCAAGAGACCCAGTACTTC. The rearrangement uses TRBV9 and TRBJ2-5; D not certain. Germline CDR1 SGDLS, CDR2 YYNGEE. The CDR3 sequence is 17 residues long. V was clipped by 4 bases and J by 2 bases, with 21 bases between them.

This sequence joins TRBV30 and TRBJ1-2; the D is unclear. The CDR3 is 14 residues long. Trimming removed 2 bases at V and 6 bases at J, with 16 bases between. CDR1 is GTSNPN, CDR2 SVGIG, per germline (reference sequence). CDR3 coding DNA: TGTGCCTGGAGTACCGGCAGACAATCCGATGGCTACACCTTC. Amino acids: CAWSTGRQSDGYTF.

The chain is built from TRBV9 and TRBJ1-1, with 8 bases matching TRBD1. Germline assignment: CDR1 SGDLS and CDR2 YYNGEE. J lost 4 bases, V lost 4 bases, and 9 bases had no gene match. This CDR3 contains 15 residues. The CDR3 here is CASSILGQGSTEAFF. CDR3 coding DNA: TGTGCCAGCAGCATACTAGGACAGGGAAGCACTGAAGCTTTCTTT.

V and J are TRBV29-1 and TRBJ1-6; D is ambiguous. The CDR3 consists of 13 residues. Trimming removed 7 bases at V and 7 bases at J, with 14 bases between. The germline V gene has CDR1 SQVTM and CDR2 ANQGSEA. The CDR3 spells CSAQQDPNSPLHF. The CDR3 DNA reads TGCAGCGCACAGCAGGACCCGAATTCACCCCTCCACTTT.